This T cell receptor (beta chain) was captured by sequencing in a study of blood T cell repertoires in COVID-19. For the study at large: Both acute and convalescent COVID-19 samples were obtained from the United States, Italy and Spain. T cells, B-cell-depleted T cells, or PBMCs supplied cDNA or gDNA.

This clone appeared many times. The germline V gene encodes CDR1 SGHVS and CDR2 FQNEAQ. The CDR3 totals 13 residues. V was trimmed by 5 bases and J by 7 bases, leaving 12 bases between them. Seattle patients were enrolled during active infection and followed longitudinally. Original processing methods: Reference gene primer amplification yielded estimated nucleated cell counts. Some clones are missing from TCRdb's copy, which holds only in-frame ones; the method was immunoSEQ multiplex PCR. The DNA gave D and trimming, while V, J and clone size come from that table. The data contain approximately 500,000 clones, roughly 89% of them seen just once; the ten biggest clones take up roughly 8%.

Sequencing was carried out using peripheral blood. This rearrangement joins TRBV7-8 to TRBJ1-5; the D is unclear. This TCR derives from a woman aged 45-65 years with COVID-19, enrolled during active disease. The CDR3 is CASSPGPTQPQHF. CDR3 in DNA: TGTGCCAGCAGCCCAGGCCCCACCCAGCCCCAGCATTTT.